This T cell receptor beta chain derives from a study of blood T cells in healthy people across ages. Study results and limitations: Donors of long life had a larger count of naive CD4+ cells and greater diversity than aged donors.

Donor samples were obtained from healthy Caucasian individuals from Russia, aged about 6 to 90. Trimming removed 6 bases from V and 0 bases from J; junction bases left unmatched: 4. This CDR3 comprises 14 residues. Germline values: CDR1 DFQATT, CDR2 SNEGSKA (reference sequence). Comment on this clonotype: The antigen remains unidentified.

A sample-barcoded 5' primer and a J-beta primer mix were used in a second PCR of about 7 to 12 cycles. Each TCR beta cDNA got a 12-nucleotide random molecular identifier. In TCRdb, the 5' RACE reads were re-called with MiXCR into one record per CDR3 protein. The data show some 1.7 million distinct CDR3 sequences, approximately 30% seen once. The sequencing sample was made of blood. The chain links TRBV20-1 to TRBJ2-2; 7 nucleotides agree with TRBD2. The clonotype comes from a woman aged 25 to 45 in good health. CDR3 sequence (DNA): TGCAGTGCCGCCACTAGCGCGAACACCGGGGAGCTGTTTTTT. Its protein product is CSAATSANTGELFF.